The 16 T cell receptor beta chains below come from one sample, sequenced in a study of blood T cell repertoires in COVID-19 (TCRdb year 2020). Library preparation employed the immunoSEQ multiplex PCR assay. TCRdb's version of the immuneACCESS table is confined to in-frame rearrangements and falls short of the full clone set. An unresolved V gene accounts for under half of the shortfall where checked; the remainder is of unknown origin. The sample table lists 45,000 to 65,000 clones, approximately 81% of them with a count of one. The leading ten clones occupy over 10% of the sample. Sequences were obtained from peripheral blood. The receptor source for this set is a woman of 80 years or more with acute or convalescent COVID-19.

The J gene is TRBJ1-2, the V gene TRBV19; 10 nucleotides match TRBD1. Germline trimming cut 3 bases from V and 3 bases from J; bases unmatched to any gene: 7. Germline V gene lookup returns CDR1 LNHDA and CDR2 SQIVND (reference sequence). The CDR3 loop spans 16 amino acids. This CDR3 is CASSMSPTGGDYGYTF. CDR3 nucleotide sequence: TGTGCCAGTAGTATGTCCCCGACAGGGGGCGACTATGGCTACACCTTC.

The chain couples TRBV30 to TRBJ1-1; D is ambiguous. Trimming took 4 bases from V and 3 from J, leaving 6 bases between them. The CDR3 has 11 amino acids. Germline CDR1 and CDR2: GTSNPN and SVGIG (reference sequence). CDR3 protein: CAWTGYTEAFF. The CDR3 nucleotides are TGTGCCTGGACAGGATACACTGAAGCTTTCTTT.

This chain uses TRBV4-2 with TRBJ2-1, with TRBD2 matching over 8 bases. The length of the CDR3 is 16 residues. Per the germline V gene, CDR1 is LGHNA and CDR2 is YNFKEQ. The trim removed 0 bases at V and 7 bases at J, leaving 8 bases unmatched. In DNA form, the CDR3 reads TGTGCCAGCAGCCAAGATCCGGGGGGGCTTGTAAATGAGCAGTTCTTC. Translation: CASSQDPGGLVNEQFF.

The V call is TRBV5-1, the J call TRBJ1-5; possible D gene TRBD1, 5 bases. The CDR3 sequence is 13 residues long. Per the germline V gene, CDR1 is SGHRS and CDR2 is YFSETQ. V gave up 0 bases and J gave up 6 bases, with 7 bases separating them. The CDR3 sequence: CASSLEGIQPQHF. The CDR3 region has the DNA TGCGCCAGCAGCTTGGAGGGGATTCAGCCCCAGCATTTT.

The count of this clone is one. This chain joins TRBV28 and TRBJ2-5; 9 nucleotides match TRBD1. Trimming at V came to 5 bases and at J to 6 bases, leaving 7 bases not matched to a gene. Germline V CDR1 and CDR2: MDHEN, SYDVKM. The CDR3 consists of 14 residues. CDR3: CASSHLDRGKTQYF. CDR3 nucleotides: TGTGCCAGCAGTCACCTGGACAGGGGTAAGACCCAGTACTTC.

This chain joins TRBV7-6 and TRBJ2-5; possible D gene TRBD1, 6 bases. The V and J ends lost 4 bases and 10 bases respectively, with 34 bases between them. This CDR3 has 19 amino acids. Per the germline V gene, CDR1 is SGHVS and CDR2 is FNYEAQ. The CDR3 spells CASSSSTALGAGVPRDQYF. The CDR3, as DNA: TGTGCCAGCAGCTCTAGTACGGCCCTCGGGGCAGGGGTCCCTAGGGACCAGTACTTC. Supplemented by reference TRBV7-6 and TRBJ2-5, the full variable domain reads GAGVSQSPRYKVTKRGQDVALRCDPISGHVSLYWYRQALGQGPEFLTYFNYEAQQDKSGLPNDRFSAERPEGSISTLTIQRTEQRDSAMYRCASSSSTALGAGVPRDQYFGPGTRLLVL.

The rearrangement joins TRBV18 to TRBJ1-5, with 7 bases matching TRBD1. Trimming at V came to 2 bases and at J to 7 bases, leaving 2 bases not matched to a gene. The CDR3 length is 13 residues. Per germline, CDR1 KGHSH and CDR2 LQKENI. The CDR3: CASSPGTEQPQHF. The DNA for the CDR3 is TGTGCCAGCTCACCAGGGACAGAGCAGCCCCAGCATTTT.

The rearrangement uses TRBV3-1 (or the pseudogene TRBV3-2) and TRBJ1-4; possibly TRBD1 for D (6 bases). CDR3 size: 15 residues. CDR1 is LGHDT and CDR2 is YNNKEL in the germline V gene (reference sequence). Trimming cost V 5 bases and J 8 bases, with 18 bases left between them. The DNA for the CDR3 is TGTGCCAGCAGCGGGATGGGGGCAGGGAGCGAAAAACTGTTTTTT. Translated: CASSGMGAGSEKLFF.

The J gene is TRBJ2-1, the V gene TRBV11-3, with 13 bases matching TRBD2. J lost 5 bases, V lost 5 bases, and 3 bases had no gene match. The length of the CDR3 is 15 residues. Germline V gene data show CDR1 as SGHNT and CDR2 as YENEEA. The CDR3 loop is CASSPGTSGNNEQFF. The DNA of the CDR3 is TGTGCCAGCAGCCCCGGGACTAGCGGGAACAATGAGCAGTTCTTC.

Comment on this clone: This sample includes further DNA sequences coding for the same CDR3. CDR3 DNA sequence: TGTGCCAGCAGCCAAGGCGGGAACTATGGCTACACCTTC. It translates to CASSQGGNYGYTF. This chain links TRBV3-1 (or the pseudogene TRBV3-2) with TRBJ1-2, with no clear D. The CDR3 length is 13 residues. Per germline, CDR1 LGHDT and CDR2 YNNKEL (reference sequence). Trimming took off 1 base at V and 2 bases at J, with 5 bases between the two ends.

The chain is built from TRBV19 and TRBJ1-2, with 12 positions matching TRBD1. The CDR3 loop spans 16 amino acids. CDR1 and CDR2 from the germline V gene are LNHDA and SQIVND (reference sequence). The ends lost 4 bases at V and 7 bases at J; junction bases unmatched: 10. This CDR3 is CASSTPGGTGGSGYTF. The CDR3 region has the DNA TGTGCCAGTAGTACCCCCGGCGGGACAGGGGGCTCTGGCTACACCTTC.

The V gene is TRBV5-1, the J gene TRBJ1-4; 7 bases align to TRBD1. The trim removed 1 base at V and 7 bases at J, leaving 7 bases unmatched. Germline V lookup: CDR1 SGHRS, CDR2 YFSETQ. CDR3 length: 15 amino acids. The CDR3 sequence: CASSLLQGRGEKLFF. CDR3 DNA sequence: TGCGCCAGCAGCTTGTTACAGGGGCGGGGTGAAAAACTGTTTTTT.

V is TRBV11-2 and J is TRBJ2-2; 10 bases line up with TRBD1. The CDR3 is 16 amino acids. V was pared by 2 bases and J by 4 bases, with 4 bases of the junction left unmatched. CDR1 SGHAT and CDR2 FQNNGV come from the germline V gene. CDR3 in DNA: TGTGCCAGCAGCTTACTTGGGACAGGGGCCACCGGGGAGCTGTTTTTT. As protein: CASSLLGTGATGELFF.

The V and J genes are TRBV15 and TRBJ1-2; the D is unclear. Per germline, CDR1 LNHNV and CDR2 YYDKDF (reference sequence). The V end was cut by 5 bases, the J end by 7 bases, with 17 bases between. This CDR3 has 14 residues. CDR3 region: CATSQKESRGGYTF. CDR3 sequence (DNA): TGTGCCACCAGCCAAAAAGAAAGCCGAGGTGGCTACACCTTC.

The genes are TRBV6-5 and TRBJ1-1; a weak D match, TRBD1 (6 bases). Trimming cost V 5 bases and J 5 bases, with 15 bases left between them. The CDR3 is 14 amino acids. Germline-derived CDR1 and CDR2 are MNHEY and SVGAGI. CDR3 residues: CASSTGQSRTEAFF. CDR3 nucleotides: TGTGCCAGCAGTACGGGACAATCGAGGACTGAAGCTTTCTTT.

The chain carries TRBV7-8 and TRBJ2-7, with TRBD1 matching 10 bases. Losses at the gene ends were 4 bases for V and 5 bases for J; bases not matched to a gene: 5. Germline V gene lookup returns CDR1 SGHVS and CDR2 FQNEAQ. This CDR3 region has 14 residues. The CDR3 coding sequence is TGTGCCAGCAGCTCGGGACAGGGGCGCGACGAGCAGTACTTC. This gives the protein CASSSGQGRDEQYF.